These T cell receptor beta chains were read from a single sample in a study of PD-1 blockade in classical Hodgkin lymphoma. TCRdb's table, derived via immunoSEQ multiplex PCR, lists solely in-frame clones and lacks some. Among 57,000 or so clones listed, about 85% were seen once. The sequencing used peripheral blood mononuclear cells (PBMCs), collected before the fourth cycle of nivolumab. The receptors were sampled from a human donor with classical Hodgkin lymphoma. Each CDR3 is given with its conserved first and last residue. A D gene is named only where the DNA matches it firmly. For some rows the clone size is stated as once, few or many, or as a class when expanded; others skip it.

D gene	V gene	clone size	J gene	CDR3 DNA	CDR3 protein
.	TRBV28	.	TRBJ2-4	TGTGCCAGCAGACCCCTGGGGGTCGGCAAAAACATTCAGTACTTC	CASRPLGVGKNIQYF
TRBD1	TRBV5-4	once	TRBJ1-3	TGTGCCAGCAGCTTGGGACAGGGAACTGGAAACACCATATATTTT	CASSLGQGTGNTIYF
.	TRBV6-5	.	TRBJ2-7	TGTGCCAGCAGTTACTCGGGCGCGCCAGGGCAGTACTTC	CASSYSGAPGQYF
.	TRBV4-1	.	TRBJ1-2	TGCGCCAGCAGCCCTCACGTAGTAGCTAACTATGGCTACACCTTC	CASSPHVVANYGYTF
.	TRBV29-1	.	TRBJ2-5	TGCAGCGTCGGTACAATCCGCCAAGAGACCCAGTACTTC	CSVGTIRQETQYF
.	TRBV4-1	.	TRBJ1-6	TGCGCCAGCAGCCGGGAAAAGGACACTTCACCCCTCCACTTT	CASSREKDTSPLHF
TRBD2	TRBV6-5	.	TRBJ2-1	TGTGCCAGCAGTTCTAGCGGGGGCCACTACAATGAGCAGTTCTTC	CASSSSGGHYNEQFF
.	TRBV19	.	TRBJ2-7	TGTGCCAGTAGCTACTCCGCAGACCCATCCTACGAGCAGTACTTC	CASSYSADPSYEQYF
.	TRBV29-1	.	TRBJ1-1	TGCAGCGTTCGGGACCCAACTGAAGCTTTCTTT	CSVRDPTEAFF
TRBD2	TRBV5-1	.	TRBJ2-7	TGCGCCAGCAGCTTTACTAGCGGGGGAGCCTACGAGCAGTACTTC	CASSFTSGGAYEQYF
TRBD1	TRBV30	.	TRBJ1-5	TGTGCCTACCAAGGGGGGACAGGGAATCAGCCCCAGCATTTT	CAYQGGTGNQPQHF
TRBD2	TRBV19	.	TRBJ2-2	TGTGCCAGTAGTATAGGTCCGACTAGCGCCGCGAACACCGGGGAGCTGTTTTTT	CASSIGPTSAANTGELFF
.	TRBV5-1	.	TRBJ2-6	TGCGCCAGCAGCCTAGGCTCTGGGGCCAACGTCCTGACTTTC	CASSLGSGANVLTF
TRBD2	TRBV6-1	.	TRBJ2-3	TGTGCCAGCAGTGAAGCGGGAGGGGGACTAGGGGTTGCAGATACGCAGTATTTT	CASSEAGGGLGVADTQYF
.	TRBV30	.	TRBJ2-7	TGTGCCTGGAGTTTACAGCTAGTCCCCCGCTACGAGCAGTACTTC	CAWSLQLVPRYEQYF
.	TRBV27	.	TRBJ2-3	TGTGCCAGCAGAGGGGGGGCTAGCACAGATACGCAGTATTTT	CASRGGASTDTQYF
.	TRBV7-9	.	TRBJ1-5	TGTGCCAGCAGCTTGGGCGGGGATCAGCCCCAGCATTTT	CASSLGGDQPQHF
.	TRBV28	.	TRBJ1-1	TGTGCCAGCAGGGTGGAGGAGACTGAAGCTTTCTTT	CASRVEETEAFF
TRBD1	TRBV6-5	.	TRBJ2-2	TGTGCCAGCAGGGGACAGGGGTTCGGGGAGCTGTTTTTT	CASRGQGFGELFF
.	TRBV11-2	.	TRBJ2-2	TGTGCCAGCAGCTTAGATTCCAGGAGGGGGGAGCTGTTTTTT	CASSLDSRRGELFF
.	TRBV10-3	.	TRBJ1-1	TGTGCCATCAGTGAGTCGGGGGGGACTGAAGCTTTCTTT	CAISESGGTEAFF
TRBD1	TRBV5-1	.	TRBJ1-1	TGCGCCAGCAGCAGGGGGACAGGAGAAGAAGCTTTCTTT	CASSRGTGEEAFF
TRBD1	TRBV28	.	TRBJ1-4	TGTGCCAGCAAACCCCCAGGGGGTCATGAAAAACTGTTTTTT	CASKPPGGHEKLFF
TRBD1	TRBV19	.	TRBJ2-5	TGTGCCAGTAGTTACAGGACAGGGGGCGCCGGGGAGACCCAGTACTTC	CASSYRTGGAGETQYF
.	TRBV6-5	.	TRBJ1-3	TGTGCCAGCAGTTACTCGAACGGAAACACCATATATTTT	CASSYSNGNTIYF
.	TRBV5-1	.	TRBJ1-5	TGCGCCAGCAGCCCATCAGCGGGTTACAATCAGCCCCAGCATTTT	CASSPSAGYNQPQHF
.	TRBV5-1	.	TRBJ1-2	TGCGCCAGCAGCTTGTCGGCAGGGTCCTCCTATGGCTACACCTTC	CASSLSAGSSYGYTF
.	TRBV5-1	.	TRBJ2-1	TGCGCCAGCAGCCTTAGGATCCCCGACAGGATTGGCAATGAGCAGTTCTTC	CASSLRIPDRIGNEQFF
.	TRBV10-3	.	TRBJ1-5	TGTGCCATCAGTGAGTCTGGGGGAGTTGGACAGCCCCAGCATTTT	CAISESGGVGQPQHF
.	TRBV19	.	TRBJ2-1	TGTGCCAGCACCTGGGCTAGCTCCTACAATGAGCAGTTCTTC	CASTWASSYNEQFF
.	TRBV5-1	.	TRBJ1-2	TGCGCCAGCAGCCTAGACAGCGTCTATGGCTACACCTTC	CASSLDSVYGYTF
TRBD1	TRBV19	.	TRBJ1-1	TGTGCCAGTAGTAAACAACCCACAGGGGGCCGAGCTGAAGCTTTCTTT	CASSKQPTGGRAEAFF
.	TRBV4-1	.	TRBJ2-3	TGCGCCAGCAGGCGCGCATTCGCTGGGGTAGGGACAGATACGCAGTATTTT	CASRRAFAGVGTDTQYF
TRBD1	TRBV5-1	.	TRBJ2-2	TGCGCCAGCAGCTTACGGACAGGGAAGGCCGGGGAGCTGTTTTTT	CASSLRTGKAGELFF
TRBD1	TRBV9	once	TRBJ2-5	TGTGCCAGCAGCGCCCCGACAGGGTTAGAGACCCAGTACTTC	CASSAPTGLETQYF
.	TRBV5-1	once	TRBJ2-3	TGCGCCAGCAGCTATGCAACTAGCACAGATACGCAGTATTTT	CASSYATSTDTQYF
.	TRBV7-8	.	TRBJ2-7	TGTGCCAGCAGCCCTCTTTCGGCTCAAATTGACGAGCAGTACTTC	CASSPLSAQIDEQYF
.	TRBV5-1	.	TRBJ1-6	TGCGCCAGCAGCTTGGAGCGGGGGGGGAATTCACCCCTCCACTTT	CASSLERGGNSPLHF
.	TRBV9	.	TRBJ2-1	TGTGCCAGCAGCGTCGACAGTGCCCTTTCTAATGAGCAGTTCTTC	CASSVDSALSNEQFF
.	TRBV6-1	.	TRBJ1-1	TGTGCCAGCAGCGCCCGGGGGGCTGACACTGAAGCTTTCTTT	CASSARGADTEAFF
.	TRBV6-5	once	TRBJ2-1	TGTGCCAGCAGTCAGTTCCCCAATGAGCAGTTCTTC	CASSQFPNEQFF
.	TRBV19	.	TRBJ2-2	TGTGCCAGTAGTATCTCCGGAACCGGGGAGCTGTTTTTT	CASSISGTGELFF
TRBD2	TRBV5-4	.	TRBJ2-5	TGTGCCAGCAGCCCCCCGGGACTAGCGGGGGGGCAAGAAGAGACCCAGTACTTC	CASSPPGLAGGQEETQYF
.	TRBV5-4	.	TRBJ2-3	TGTGCCAGCAGCTTGGGTGGGGACGGGACAAATACGCAGTATTTT	CASSLGGDGTNTQYF